This note documents a single T cell receptor (beta chain) sequence. Its antigen is unknown. No per-base quality is available; no much larger clone lies one base away. Trimming leaves V shorter by 5 bases and J shorter by 3 bases, with the junction holding 8 bases beyond the gene matches. Its CDR3 holds 15 amino acids, cysteine through phenylalanine. Only CDR3 DNA is held: 45 bases, read in frame from base 1. Taken from the germline V gene, the CDR1 and CDR2 loops are SGHTA and FQGNSA. This specimen comes from a study of neoadjuvant anti-PD-1 for oral cavity cancer (dated by TCRdb to 2020 to 2022). Describing the broader study: Three to four biweekly doses of nivolumab at 3 mg/kg were mostly administered to patients before curative-intent surgical resection. Under RECIST 1.1, patients with complete response, partial response or stable disease were classed as responders, and patients with progression were classed as non-responders. A roughly 30% response rate was observed in the parent correlative cohort, in which over 9 patients were included. For patients who did not progress, a fourth nivolumab dose was given around day 43, followed by definitive surgical resection on days 50-56. What the work shows at the level of the full study, not this receptor alone: Within PBMCs, T cell clonality (Gini index) was significantly higher in non-responders than responders after neoadjuvant nivolumab. The TCR analyses had only three patients in each response group, and the authors called for validation in larger cohorts. A higher pretreatment blood Treg/Th17 ratio correlated with both higher pretreatment blood TCRbeta clonality and lower post-treatment tumor TCRbeta clonality.

The sample's time point, from its label and the paper: before neoadjuvant nivolumab. Patients had been newly diagnosed with stage II-IVA oral cavity squamous cell carcinoma, and no prior systemic or radiation treatment had been given to the patients. Everyone in the cohort had locally advanced, HPV-negative oral cavity squamous cell carcinoma. No culture maintenance or expansion was done, as the peripheral blood mononuclear cells went straight to analysis. The samples were obtained from a longitudinal correlative study of a single-arm phase II trial testing neoadjuvant nivolumab in oral cavity squamous cell carcinoma. Genomic DNA-based TCRbeta sequencing was performed on subject-matched pre- and post-treatment PBMCs and tumors from three responders and three non-responders. Peripheral blood mononuclear cells were collected before nivolumab treatment and were collected again after treatment, at the time of surgery. The Maxwell RSC DNA from Cells kit was used to isolate genomic DNA from PBMCs.

For deep sequencing of PBMC libraries, mostly about 450 ng of input genomic DNA was used, and six replicates were run per sample. Following the manufacturer's instructions, the team built TCRbeta libraries using the immunoSEQ hsTCRbeta kit. The completed libraries were mixed into a single pool at 3 nM, then sequenced with an Illumina NovaSeq 6000 S4 flow cell. As for how the authors treated the data: The immunoSEQ Analyzer was used for raw data preprocessing and quality control. The analysis was limited to productive rearrangements, and each clonotype was defined by a unique CDR3 amino acid sequence. Repertoire clonality was estimated as the Gini-Simpson index, computed with the R package tcR. Student's t test was used to compare Gini indices, while Pearson correlation assessed associations with tumor size change. TCRdb carries this immuneACCESS record with in-frame sequences only. Its versions omit some clonotypes, under half of them owing to an unresolved V gene in the studies checked, with the rest unexplained. V and J calls plus clone size are reproduced from that table; the DNA served to infer D and trimming. The sample table holds tens of thousands of clones, of which under 85% were seen once. The ten biggest clones cover 2.6% of the sample.

This specimen consisted of PBMCs, obtained before nivolumab (anti-PD-1) treatment. The TCR originated in a person aged 40 to 85 with oral cavity squamous cell carcinoma. The V and J genes are TRBV7-2 and TRBJ2-7, with 9 middle bases fitting TRBD1. The DNA reads TGTGCCAGCAGCCCACGGACAGGGGTAAGCTACGAGCAGTACTTC. It translates as CASSPRTGVSYEQYF.